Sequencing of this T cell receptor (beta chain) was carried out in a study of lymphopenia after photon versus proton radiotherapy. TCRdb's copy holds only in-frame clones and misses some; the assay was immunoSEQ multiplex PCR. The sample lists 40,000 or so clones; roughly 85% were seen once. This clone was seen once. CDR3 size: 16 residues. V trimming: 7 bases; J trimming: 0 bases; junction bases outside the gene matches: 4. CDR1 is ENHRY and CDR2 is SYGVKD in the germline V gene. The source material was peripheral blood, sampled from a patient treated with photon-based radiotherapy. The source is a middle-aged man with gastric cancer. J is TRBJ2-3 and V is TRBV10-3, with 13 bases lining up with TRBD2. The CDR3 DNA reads TGTGCCATCAAAAGGACTAGCGGGGGCAGCACAGATACGCAGTATTTT. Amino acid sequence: CAIKRTSGGSTDTQYF.